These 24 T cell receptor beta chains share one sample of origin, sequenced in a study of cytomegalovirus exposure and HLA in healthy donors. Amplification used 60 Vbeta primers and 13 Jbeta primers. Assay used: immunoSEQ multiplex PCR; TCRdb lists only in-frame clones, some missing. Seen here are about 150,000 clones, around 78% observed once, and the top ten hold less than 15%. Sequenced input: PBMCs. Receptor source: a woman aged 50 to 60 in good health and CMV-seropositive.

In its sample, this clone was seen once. The DNA of the CDR3 is TGTGCCAGCAGTGCCCTGCGGAATTTTGACACTGAAGCTTTCTTT. It yields the protein CASSALRNFDTEAFF. V and J are TRBV6-5 and TRBJ1-1; D is unresolved. Trimming took 5 bases from V and 3 from J, leaving 16 bases between them. CDR3 length: 15 amino acids. Germline V gene sequence: CDR1 MNHEY, CDR2 SVGAGI.

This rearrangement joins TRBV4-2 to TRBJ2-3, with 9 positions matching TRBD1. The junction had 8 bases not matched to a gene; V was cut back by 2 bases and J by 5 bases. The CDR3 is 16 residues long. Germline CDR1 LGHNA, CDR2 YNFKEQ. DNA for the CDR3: TGTGCCAGCAGCCAAACGACAGGGGGTCGAGTAGATACGCAGTATTTT. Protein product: CASSQTTGGRVDTQYF.

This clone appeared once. The CDR3 bases are TGCGCCAGCAGGGTGACACAGACCTCTGGGGCCAACGTCCTGACTTTC. Protein sequence: CASRVTQTSGANVLTF. The chain combines TRBV5-1 with TRBJ2-6; D gene unclear. Trimming pared 5 bases from V and 0 bases from J, leaving 12 bases between. CDR1 SGHRS and CDR2 YFSETQ come from the germline V gene. The CDR3 totals 16 residues.

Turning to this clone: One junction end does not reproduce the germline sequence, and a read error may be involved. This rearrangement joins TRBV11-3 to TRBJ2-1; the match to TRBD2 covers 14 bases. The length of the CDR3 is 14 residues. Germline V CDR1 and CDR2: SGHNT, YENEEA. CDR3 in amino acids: CASSLDGTSGGPIF. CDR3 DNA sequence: TGTGCCAGCAGCTTAGATGGGACTAGCGGGGGTCCCATCTTC.

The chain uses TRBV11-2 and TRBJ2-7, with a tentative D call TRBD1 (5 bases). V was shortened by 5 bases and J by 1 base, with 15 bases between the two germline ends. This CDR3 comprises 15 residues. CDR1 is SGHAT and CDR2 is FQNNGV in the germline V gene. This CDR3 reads CASSAARVRSYEQYF. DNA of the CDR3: TGTGCCAGCAGCGCCGCCAGGGTGCGGTCCTACGAGCAGTACTTC. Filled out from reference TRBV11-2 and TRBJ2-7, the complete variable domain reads EAGVAQSPRYKIIEKRQSVAFWCNPISGHATLYWYQQILGQGPKLLIQFQNNGVVDDSQLPKDRFSAERLKGVDSTLKIQPAKLEDSAVYLCASSAARVRSYEQYFGPGTRLTVT.

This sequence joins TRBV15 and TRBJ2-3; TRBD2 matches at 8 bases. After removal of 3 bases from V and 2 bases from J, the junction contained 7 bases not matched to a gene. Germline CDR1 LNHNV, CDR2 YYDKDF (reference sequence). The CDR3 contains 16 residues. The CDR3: CATSSRSGGLTDTQYF. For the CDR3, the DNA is TGTGCCACCAGCAGCCGAAGCGGGGGACTCACAGATACGCAGTATTTT. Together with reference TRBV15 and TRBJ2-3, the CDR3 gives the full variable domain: DAMVIQNPRYQVTQFGKPVTLSCSQTLNHNVMYWYQQKSSQAPKLLFHYYDKDFNNEADTPDNFQSRRPNTSFCFLDIRSPGLGDTAMYLCATSSRSGGLTDTQYFGPGTRLTVL.

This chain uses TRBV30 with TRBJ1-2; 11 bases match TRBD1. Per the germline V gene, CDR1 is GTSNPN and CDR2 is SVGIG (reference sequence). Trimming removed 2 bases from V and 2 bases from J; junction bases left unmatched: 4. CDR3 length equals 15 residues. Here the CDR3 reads CAWSRGQGVNYGYTF. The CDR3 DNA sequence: TGTGCCTGGAGTAGGGGACAGGGGGTAAACTATGGCTACACCTTC.

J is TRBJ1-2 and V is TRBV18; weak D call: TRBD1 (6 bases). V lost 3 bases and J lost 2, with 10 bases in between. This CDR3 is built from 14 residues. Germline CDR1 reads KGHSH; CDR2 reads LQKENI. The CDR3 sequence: CASSPTGTNYGYTF. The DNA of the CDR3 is TGTGCCAGCTCACCTACCGGGACAAACTATGGCTACACCTTC.

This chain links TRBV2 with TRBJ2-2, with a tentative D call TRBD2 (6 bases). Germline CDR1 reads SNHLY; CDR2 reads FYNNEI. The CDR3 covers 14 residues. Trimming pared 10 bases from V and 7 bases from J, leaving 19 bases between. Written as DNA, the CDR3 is TGTGCCACTGGGGGACTCTCTTCAGTCGGGGAGCTGTTTTTT. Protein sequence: CATGGLSSVGELFF.

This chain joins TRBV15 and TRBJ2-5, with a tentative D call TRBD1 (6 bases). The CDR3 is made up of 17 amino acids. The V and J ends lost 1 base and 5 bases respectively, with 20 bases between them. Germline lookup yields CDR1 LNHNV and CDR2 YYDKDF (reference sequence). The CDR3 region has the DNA TGTGCCACCAGCAGAGCTACCGGGACATTGATCCCGGAGACCCAGTACTTC. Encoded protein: CATSRATGTLIPETQYF.

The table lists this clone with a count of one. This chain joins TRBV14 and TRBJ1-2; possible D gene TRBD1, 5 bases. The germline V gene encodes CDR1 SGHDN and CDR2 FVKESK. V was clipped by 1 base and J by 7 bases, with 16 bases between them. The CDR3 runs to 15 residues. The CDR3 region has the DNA TGTGCCAGCAGCCAAGTTCCGGGAGGGGTGGTTGGCTACACCTTC. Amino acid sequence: CASSQVPGGVVGYTF.

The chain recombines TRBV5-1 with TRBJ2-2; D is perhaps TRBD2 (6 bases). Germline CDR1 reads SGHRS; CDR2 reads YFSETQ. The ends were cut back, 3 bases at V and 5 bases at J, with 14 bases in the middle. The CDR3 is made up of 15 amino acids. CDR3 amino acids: CASSSGTSPTGELFF. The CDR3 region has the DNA TGCGCCAGCAGCTCCGGGACTTCCCCAACCGGGGAGCTGTTTTTT.

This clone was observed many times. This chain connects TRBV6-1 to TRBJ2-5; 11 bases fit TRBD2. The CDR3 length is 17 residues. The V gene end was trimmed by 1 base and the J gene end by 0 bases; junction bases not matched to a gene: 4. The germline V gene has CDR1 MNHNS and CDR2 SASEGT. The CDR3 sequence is CASSEEVAGGNQETQYF. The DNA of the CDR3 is TGTGCCAGCAGTGAAGAAGTAGCGGGGGGGAACCAAGAGACCCAGTACTTC.

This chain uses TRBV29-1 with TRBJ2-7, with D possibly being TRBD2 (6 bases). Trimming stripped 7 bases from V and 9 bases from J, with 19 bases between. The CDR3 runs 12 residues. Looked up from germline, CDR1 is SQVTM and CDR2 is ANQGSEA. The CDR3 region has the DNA TGCAGCGCACTAGCTACCCGCGATGGGCAGTACTTC. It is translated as CSALATRDGQYF.

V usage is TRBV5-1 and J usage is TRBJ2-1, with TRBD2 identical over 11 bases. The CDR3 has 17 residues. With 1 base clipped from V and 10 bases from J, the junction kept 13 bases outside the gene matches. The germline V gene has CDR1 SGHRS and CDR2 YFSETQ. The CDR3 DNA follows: TGCGCCAGCAGCTTGCAGCCCGGGACTAGCGGTGGATCCGAGCAGTTCTTC. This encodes CASSLQPGTSGGSEQFF.

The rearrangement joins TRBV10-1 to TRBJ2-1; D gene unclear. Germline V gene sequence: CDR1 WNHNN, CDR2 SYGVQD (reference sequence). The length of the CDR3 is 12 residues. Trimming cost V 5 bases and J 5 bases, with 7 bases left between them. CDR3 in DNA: TGCGCCAGCAGTCCGGGTCACAATGAGCAGTTCTTC. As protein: CASSPGHNEQFF.

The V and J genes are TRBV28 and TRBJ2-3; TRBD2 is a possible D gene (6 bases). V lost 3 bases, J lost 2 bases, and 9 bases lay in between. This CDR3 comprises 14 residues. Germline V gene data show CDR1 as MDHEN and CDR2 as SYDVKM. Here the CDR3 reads CASSFGGNTDTQYF. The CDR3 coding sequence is TGTGCCAGCAGTTTTGGGGGGAACACAGATACGCAGTATTTT.

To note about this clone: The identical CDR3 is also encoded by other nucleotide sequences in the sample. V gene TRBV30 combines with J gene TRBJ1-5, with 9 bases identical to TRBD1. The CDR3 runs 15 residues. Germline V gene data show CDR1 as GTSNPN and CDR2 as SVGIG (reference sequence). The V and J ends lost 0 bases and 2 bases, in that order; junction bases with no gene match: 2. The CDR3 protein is CAWSVRDRGNQPQHF. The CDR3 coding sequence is TGTGCCTGGAGTGTAAGGGACAGGGGCAATCAGCCCCAGCATTTT. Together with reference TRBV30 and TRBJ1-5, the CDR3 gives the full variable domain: SQTIHQWPATLVQPVGSPLSLECTVEGTSNPNLYWYRQAAGRGLQLLFYSVGIGQISSEVPQNLSASRPQDRQFILSSKKLLLSDSGFYLCAWSVRDRGNQPQHFGDGTRLSIL.

CDR3 amino acids: CASSYPTANYGYTF. CDR3 coding DNA: TGTGCCAGCAGCTACCCAACAGCTAACTATGGCTACACCTTC. The gene calls are TRBV5-6 and TRBJ1-2; D unresolved. This CDR3 spans 14 amino acids. V was shortened by 3 bases and J by 0 bases, with 9 bases between the two germline ends. Germline-derived CDR1 and CDR2 are SGHDT and YYEEEE. The variable domain in full, completed from reference TRBV5-6 and TRBJ1-2, reads DAGVTQSPTHLIKTRGQQVTLRCSPKSGHDTVSWYQQALGQGPQFIFQYYEEEERQRGNFPDRFSGHQFPNYSSELNVNALLLGDSALYLCASSYPTANYGYTFGSGTRLTVV.

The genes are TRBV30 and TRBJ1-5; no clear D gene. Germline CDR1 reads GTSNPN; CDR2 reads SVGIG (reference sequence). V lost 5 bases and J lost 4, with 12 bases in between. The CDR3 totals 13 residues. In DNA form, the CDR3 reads TGTGCCTGGCGTATCGGAGGGAATCAGCCCCAGCATTTT. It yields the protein CAWRIGGNQPQHF.

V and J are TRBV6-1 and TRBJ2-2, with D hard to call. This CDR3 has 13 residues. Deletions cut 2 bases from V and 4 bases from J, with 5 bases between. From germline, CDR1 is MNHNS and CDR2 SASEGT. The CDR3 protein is CASSERSTGELFF. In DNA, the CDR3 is TGTGCCAGCAGTGAAAGGAGCACCGGGGAGCTGTTTTTT.

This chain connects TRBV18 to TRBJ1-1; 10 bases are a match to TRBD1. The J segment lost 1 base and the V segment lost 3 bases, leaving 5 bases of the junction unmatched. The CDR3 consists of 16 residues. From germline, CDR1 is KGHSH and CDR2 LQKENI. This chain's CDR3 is CASSPGTGVANTEAFF. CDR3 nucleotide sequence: TGTGCCAGCTCACCGGGGACAGGGGTAGCGAACACTGAAGCTTTCTTT. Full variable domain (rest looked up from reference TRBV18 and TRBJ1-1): NAGVMQNPRHLVRRRGQEARLRCSPMKGHSHVYWYRQLPEEGLKFMVYLQKENIIDESGMPKERFSAEFPKEGPSILRIQQVVRGDSAAYFCASSPGTGVANTEAFFGQGTRLTVV.

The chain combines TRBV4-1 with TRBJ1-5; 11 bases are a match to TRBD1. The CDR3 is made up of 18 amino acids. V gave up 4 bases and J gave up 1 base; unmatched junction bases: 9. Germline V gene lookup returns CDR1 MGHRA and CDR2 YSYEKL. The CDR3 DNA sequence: TGCGCCAGCAGCCGCAGGGACAGGGGGGGAGACAGCAATCAGCCCCAGCATTTT. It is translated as CASSRRDRGGDSNQPQHF.

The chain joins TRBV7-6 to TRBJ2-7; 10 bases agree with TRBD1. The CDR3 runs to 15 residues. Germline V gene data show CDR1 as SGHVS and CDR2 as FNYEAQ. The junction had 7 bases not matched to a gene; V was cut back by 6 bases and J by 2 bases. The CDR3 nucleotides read TGTGCCAGCAGTAAAGGACAGGGGGGTACCTACGAGCAGTACTTC. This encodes CASSKGQGGTYEQYF.